The 11 T cell receptor beta chains reported below all come from one sample, sequenced in a study of CD8+CD57+ T cells in acquired aplastic anemia. Profiles of TCR beta VDJ and CDR3 were generated from a genomic DNA template. Via MiXCR, TCRdb re-called the reads, giving one row per CDR3 protein. Seen here are roughly 160,000 distinct CDR3 sequences, just under 65% observed once, and the top ten hold under 60%. Sequenced material: sorted CD4+, CD8+, or CD8+CD57+ T cells (not recorded which) from PBMCs. These receptors all stem from a human donor in good health.

This clonotype turned up a few times. The chain is built from TRBV20-1 and TRBJ2-7; D is possibly TRBD1 (6 bases). The CDR3 consists of 15 residues. Germline CDR1 DFQATT, CDR2 SNEGSKA (reference sequence). The V end lost 8 bases, the J end lost 2 bases, and 22 bases lay between the germline ends. The chain's CDR3 is CSNPAVTGGPYEQYF. The CDR3 DNA reads TGCAGTAACCCGGCCGTGACAGGAGGCCCCTACGAGCAGTACTTC.

The rearrangement uses TRBV7-8 and TRBJ2-1; 10 positions agree with TRBD2. Germline V CDR1 and CDR2: SGHVS, FQNEAQ. The J segment lost 1 base and the V segment lost 1 base, leaving 19 bases of the junction unmatched. This CDR3 comprises 22 residues. CDR3 loop: CASSLVVGRASGRIGSYNEQFF. CDR3 DNA sequence: TGTGCCAGCAGCTTAGTTGTAGGGAGGGCTAGCGGGAGAATTGGGTCCTACAATGAGCAGTTCTTC.

There are a few counts of this clonotype. A single base separates this from a much larger clone, so it may be a read error. The chain combines TRBV24-1 with TRBJ2-3; D gene unclear. This CDR3 has 13 amino acids. Per germline, CDR1 KGHDR and CDR2 SFDVKD. CDR3 sequence (DNA): TGTGCCACCGGTGATGAGACTCTCCTTGGGCAGTATTTT. Protein: CATGDETLLGQYF.

The V gene is TRBV19, the J gene TRBJ2-1; either TRBD1 or TRBD2 may fit D (8 bases each). The CDR3 covers 20 residues. Trimming pared 5 bases from V and 8 bases from J, leaving 34 bases between. Per germline, CDR1 LNHDA and CDR2 SQIVND (reference sequence). CDR3 sequence reads: CASSPGGGGGQVMPNHEQFF. The CDR3 bases are TGTGCCAGTAGTCCCGGGGGGGGGGGGGGACAGGTCATGCCCAACCATGAGCAGTTCTTC.

The gene calls are TRBV20-1 and TRBJ2-5; D may match TRBD1 or TRBD2 (5 bases each). The V end lost 3 bases, the J end lost 2 bases, and 16 bases lay between the germline ends. The CDR3 sequence is 15 residues long. Germline V lookup: CDR1 DFQATT, CDR2 SNEGSKA (reference sequence). In nucleotides, the CDR3 is TGCAGTGCTAGCTCCCGCGAGAGGGGACAAGAGACCCAGTACTTC. Its protein product is CSASSRERGQETQYF.

This clonotype was observed at least ten times. The rearrangement links TRBV29-1 to TRBJ2-2; D tentatively fits TRBD1 or TRBD2 (5 bases each). The germline CDR1 and CDR2 sequences are SQVTM and ANQGSEA. Deletions cut 2 bases from V and 2 bases from J, with 12 bases between. The CDR3 has 15 amino acids. This chain's CDR3 is CSVELGTLNTGELFF. CDR3 DNA: TGCAGCGTTGAACTCGGGACGCTTAACACCGGGGAGCTGTTTTTT.

Remarks on this clonotype: The conserved closing phenylalanine or tryptophan is absent in this CDR3, likely reflecting a read error. This chain links TRBV7-8 with TRBJ2-7, with D hard to call. The CDR3 contains 11 residues. Trimming removed 6 bases from V and 2 bases from J, with 5 bases in between. Germline CDR1 reads SGHVS; CDR2 reads FQNEAQ. CDR3 residues: CASSLTYEQYS. The CDR3 coding sequence is TGTGCCAGCAGTCTGACCTACGAGCAGTACTCC.

V usage is TRBV7-2 and J usage is TRBJ1-3; D not resolved. This CDR3 has 15 residues. The germline gives CDR1 SGHTA, CDR2 FQGNSA. Trimming stripped 2 bases from V and 4 bases from J, with 12 bases between. CDR3 protein: CASSLQVSRGNTIYF. CDR3 DNA: TGTGCCAGCAGCTTACAGGTATCCAGAGGAAACACCATATATTTT.

This clonotype was counted many times. The chain recombines TRBV2 with TRBJ2-6, with 10 positions matching TRBD1. J gave up 4 bases and V 8 bases, and 11 bases lay outside the gene matches. The length of the CDR3 is 17 residues. CDR1 SNHLY and CDR2 FYNNEI come from the germline V gene. The CDR3, as DNA: TGTGCCAGCTACGGGACGACAGGGGGCGGAGGGGCCAACGTCCTGACTTTC. Protein: CASYGTTGGGGANVLTF.

The chain couples TRBV24-1 to TRBJ2-5; D might be TRBD1 (5 bases). CDR1 and CDR2 (germline): KGHDR, SFDVKD. There are 14 residues in the CDR3. Trimming took 0 bases from V and 4 from J, leaving 8 bases between them. CDR3 residues: CATSDLRGGETQYF. The CDR3 nucleotides read TGTGCCACCAGTGATTTGAGGGGTGGAGAGACCCAGTACTTC.

The chain has TRBV20-1 and TRBJ1-6, with unresolved D. The CDR3 consists of 14 residues. Trimming left V 5 bases short and J 0 bases short, with 8 bases between. Germline CDR1 reads DFQATT; CDR2 reads SNEGSKA (reference sequence). DNA for the CDR3: TGCAGTGCTGCCGAAATCTCCTATAATTCACCCCTCCACTTT. It is translated as CSAAEISYNSPLHF.